This is a list of T cell receptor beta chains from one sample in a study of radiotherapy plus CTLA-4 blockade in lung cancer. The table came from immunoSEQ multiplex PCR; TCRdb's copy has only in-frame clones and leaves some out. Counted here are more than 65,000 clones, over 80% occurring once; the ten biggest clones make up 0.75% to 0.85%. The sequenced sample was peripheral blood, obtained from a patient treated with radiotherapy plus ipilimumab. These receptors were collected from a human donor with non-small cell lung cancer who had stable disease on radiotherapy plus ipilimumab. Both conserved end residues are part of each CDR3. The D gene is left open where the match is weak. Size tells how often a clone was seen (once, few, many) or the class of an expanded clone, and some rows leave it out.

>TRBJ2-3|-|-|TRBV7-7|15
TGTGCCAGCAGCTTAGGTTTCGGGGGTCACGATACGCAGTATTTT
CASSLGFGGHDTQYF
>TRBJ2-2|TRBD1|-|TRBV9|15
TGTGCCAGCAGTGCCACAGGGGGGAACACCGGGGAGCTGTTTTTT
CASSATGGNTGELFF
>TRBJ1-5|-|-|TRBV28|16
TGTGCCAGCAGTCCAAGGGGACACGGGCTGAATCAGCCCCAGCATTTT
CASSPRGHGLNQPQHF
>TRBJ1-6|-|-|TRBV7-2|14
TGTGCCAGCAGCTTAGATTGGGGCGGCTCACCCCTCCACTTT
CASSLDWGGSPLHF
>TRBJ1-6|-|-|TRBV6-1|15
TGTGCCAGCAGTGAAGAGGGCTTTTATAATTCACCCCTCCACTTT
CASSEEGFYNSPLHF
>TRBJ2-2|-|-|TRBV2|14
TGTGCCAGCAGGTCGTCACCGAACACCGGGGAGCTGTTTTTT
CASRSSPNTGELFF
>TRBJ1-1|-|once|TRBV19|15
TGTGCCAGTATCTCTCGGGGCAGTTCGAACACTGAAGCTTTCTTT
CASISRGSSNTEAFF
>TRBJ2-7|-|once|TRBV28|13
TGTGCCAGCAGCCTAGGACAGCGCAACGAGCAGTACTTC
CASSLGQRNEQYF
>TRBJ2-1|TRBD2|-|TRBV28|14
TGTGCCAGCATCCCTAGCGGGGCTTACAATGAGCAGTTCTTC
CASIPSGAYNEQFF
>TRBJ1-4|TRBD1|-|TRBV7-9|14
TGTGCCAGCAGCAAGGGACAGGGTAATGAAAAACTGTTTTTT
CASSKGQGNEKLFF
>TRBJ2-3|-|-|TRBV7-9|11
TGTGCCAGCAGCCGCACAGATACGCAGTATTTT
CASSRTDTQYF
>TRBJ1-4|TRBD1|-|TRBV6-1|14
TGTGCCAGCAGACGGACAGGGGGCAGAGAAAAACTGTTTTTT
CASRRTGGREKLFF
>TRBJ2-7|-|-|TRBV19|13
TGTGCCAGTAGTTCGGTAATAGCCTACGAGCAGTACTTC
CASSSVIAYEQYF
>TRBJ2-1|-|-|TRBV7-2|18
TGTGCCAGCAGCTTAGAATTAAGAACAGCCCACTCCTACAATGAGCAGTTCTTC
CASSLELRTAHSYNEQFF
>TRBJ2-7|-|few|TRBV21-1|17
TGTGCCAGCAGCAAAGACTGGGGTCGGGACAGAGCCTACGAGCAGTACTTC
CASSKDWGRDRAYEQYF
>TRBJ1-2|-|-|TRBV7-2|15
TGTGCCAGCAGCTTAGGTCAGGGGCTCAACTATGGCTACACCTTC
CASSLGQGLNYGYTF